Following are 7 T cell receptor beta chains from one sample sequenced in a study of blood T cell repertoires in COVID-19. This table comes from immunoSEQ multiplex PCR, and its TCRdb copy is limited to in-frame clones, with some not included. The repertoire includes about 320,000 clones, under 90% of them detected once, and approximately 4.7% sits in the top ten. The sequencing input was PBMCs or T cells enriched from blood (not recorded which). These receptors were taken from a man in his sixties who had recovered from COVID-19.

The V call is TRBV18, the J call TRBJ2-1, with 10 bases aligning to TRBD2. The CDR3 is 15 amino acids. The germline CDR1 and CDR2 sequences are KGHSH and LQKENI. Trimming removed 1 base from V and 7 bases from J; junction bases left unmatched: 4. The CDR3 DNA follows: TGTGCCAGCTCACCACTAGCGGGAGGTTGGAATGAGCAGTTCTTC. This codes for CASSPLAGGWNEQFF.

In this sample, this clone turned up once. J is TRBJ2-5 and V is TRBV7-6, with 9 bases that match TRBD1. Germline V lookup: CDR1 SGHVS, CDR2 FNYEAQ. The CDR3 has 17 amino acids. V shed 1 base and J 5 bases; nucleotides not matched to a gene: 11. The CDR3 here is CASSLEVGQGRGETQYF. The DNA of the CDR3 is TGTGCCAGCAGCTTAGAAGTGGGACAGGGTCGAGGCGAGACCCAGTACTTC.

This clone was found a few times. The chain couples TRBV5-6 to TRBJ2-3, with 10 positions matching TRBD2. The V gene's germline CDR1 is SGHDT and CDR2 YYEEEE. The CDR3 loop spans 14 amino acids. V trimming: 7 bases; J trimming: 5 bases; junction bases outside the gene matches: 7. The CDR3: CASGLAGEGDTQYF. DNA for the CDR3: TGTGCCAGCGGGCTAGCGGGGGAAGGAGATACGCAGTATTTT.

The chain combines TRBV7-3 with TRBJ1-6; D is unresolved. The CDR3 totals 12 residues. Germline V gene data show CDR1 as SGHTA and CDR2 as FQGTGA. V gave up 5 bases and J gave up 12 bases, with 11 bases separating them. Here the CDR3 reads CASSALEGPLHF. The CDR3 DNA is TGTGCCAGCAGCGCCCTGGAGGGACCCCTCCACTTT.

The rearrangement links TRBV28 to TRBJ1-1; 9 positions agree with TRBD1. The germline V gene encodes CDR1 MDHEN and CDR2 SYDVKM. CDR3 length equals 15 residues. The V and J ends lost 6 bases and 4 bases, in that order; junction bases with no gene match: 9. The CDR3 region has the DNA TGTGCCAGCAGACCCACCGGGACAGGGACCACTGAAGCTTTCTTT. Residues: CASRPTGTGTTEAFF.

The rearrangement links TRBV13 to TRBJ2-7; the match to TRBD2 covers 16 bases. The V and J ends lost 5 bases and 7 bases, in that order; junction bases with no gene match: 11. The germline CDR1 and CDR2 sequences are PRHDT and FYEKMQ (reference sequence). The length of the CDR3 is 17 residues. The CDR3 sequence: CASSPEGTSGRAGEQYF. The DNA of the CDR3 is TGTGCCAGCAGCCCAGAGGGGACTAGCGGGAGGGCTGGTGAGCAGTACTTC.

The genes are TRBV6-5 and TRBJ2-7, with 7 nucleotides matching TRBD1. CDR3 size: 13 residues. Germline CDR1 is MNHEY and CDR2 is SVGAGI. J gave up 6 bases and V 5 bases, and 7 bases lay outside the gene matches. DNA of the CDR3: TGTGCCAGCAGTAAGACAGGGAAGGCCGAGCAGTACTTC. It codes for CASSKTGKAEQYF.